This T cell receptor (beta chain) was identified in a study of shared clonotypes between healthy human individuals. The V gene's germline CDR1 is MDHEN and CDR2 SYDVKM. The junction had 8 bases not matched to a gene; V was cut back by 3 bases and J by 4 bases. This CDR3 contains 15 residues. Replicate PCRs from sorted subsets contained roughly 200 ng DNA, which is 29,000 or so T cell genomes. TCRdb's table, derived via immunoSEQ multiplex PCR, lists solely in-frame clones and lacks some. Here the sample spans about 1,800,000 clones, less than 95% being singletons. Terminally differentiated effector memory CD45RA+ cells were excluded by CCR7 positive selection of CD45RO-negative cells. A word on this clone: Antigen specificity is unknown.

Notes on the study in general: Clonotypes shared by all four donors outscored non-shared clonotypes in generation probability. Around 5% was the fraction of naive CD4 clonotypes found shared across a handful of donors. Read depth was anticipated to influence clonotype sharing among donors.

The sequenced sample was naive CD8+ T cells sorted from blood. This TCR was sampled from a man between 18 and 35 years old in good health. V is TRBV28 and J is TRBJ2-5; 7 bases align to TRBD2. CDR3 residues: CASSFGTNVGETQYF. The CDR3 nucleotides read TGTGCCAGCAGTTTTGGGACTAACGTCGGAGAGACCCAGTACTTC.